This T cell receptor beta chain was found in a study of blood T cell repertoires in COVID-19. The wider study: Spain, Italy and the United States supplied samples that represented acute and convalescent COVID-19. From T cells, B-cell-depleted T cells, or PBMCs came the material, which was cDNA or gDNA.

Authors' processing steps: Estimated nucleated cell counts came from reference gene primer amplification. Sequenced by immunoSEQ multiplex PCR; TCRdb stores in-frame clones only, minus some. From that table come the V and J calls and clone size; the DNA was used to work out D and trimming. The sample holds roughly 250,000 clones; approximately 86% are singletons and the top ten take roughly 0.87%. Seattle patient enrollment occurred during active infection, with longitudinal follow-up thereafter. The clonotype comes from a human donor with COVID-19, enrolled during active disease. The donor label of this sample is uncertain. Input material: peripheral blood.

CDR3 nucleotide sequence: TGTGCCAGCAGCTTAGTAGAGCGGGCCCCCTACGAGCAGTACTTC. This sequence encodes CASSLVERAPYEQYF. V usage is TRBV7-2 and J usage is TRBJ2-7, with TRBD2 as a possible D gene (6 bases). V was pared by 1 base and J by 2 bases, with 12 bases between. Germline CDR1 SGHTA, CDR2 FQGNSA. The CDR3 has 15 amino acids.